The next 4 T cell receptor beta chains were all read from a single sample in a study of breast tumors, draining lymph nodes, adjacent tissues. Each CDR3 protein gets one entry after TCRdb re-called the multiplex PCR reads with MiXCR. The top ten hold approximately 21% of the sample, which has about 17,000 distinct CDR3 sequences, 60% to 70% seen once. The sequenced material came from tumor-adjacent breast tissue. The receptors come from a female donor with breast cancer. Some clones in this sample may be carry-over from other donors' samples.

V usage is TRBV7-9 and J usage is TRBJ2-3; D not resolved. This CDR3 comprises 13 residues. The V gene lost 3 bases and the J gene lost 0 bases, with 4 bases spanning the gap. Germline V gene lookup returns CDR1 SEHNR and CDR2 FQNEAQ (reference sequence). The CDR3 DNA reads TGTGCCAGCAGCTTGGAAAGCACAGATACGCAGTATTTT. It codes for CASSLESTDTQYF.

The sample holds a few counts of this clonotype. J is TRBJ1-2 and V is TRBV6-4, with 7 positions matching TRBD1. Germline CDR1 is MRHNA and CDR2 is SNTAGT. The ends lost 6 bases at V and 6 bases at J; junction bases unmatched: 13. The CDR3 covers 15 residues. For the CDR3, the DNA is TGTGCCAGCAGACTGGACAGGCCGAGGTCGAATGGCTACACCTTC. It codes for CASRLDRPRSNGYTF.

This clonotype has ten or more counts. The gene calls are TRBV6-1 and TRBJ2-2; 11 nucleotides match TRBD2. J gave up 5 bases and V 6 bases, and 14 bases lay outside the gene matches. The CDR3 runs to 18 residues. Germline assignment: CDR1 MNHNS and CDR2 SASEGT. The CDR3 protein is CASRPGGLAGGETGELFF. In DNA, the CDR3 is TGTGCCAGCAGGCCGGGAGGGCTAGCGGGGGGCGAAACCGGGGAGCTGTTTTTT.

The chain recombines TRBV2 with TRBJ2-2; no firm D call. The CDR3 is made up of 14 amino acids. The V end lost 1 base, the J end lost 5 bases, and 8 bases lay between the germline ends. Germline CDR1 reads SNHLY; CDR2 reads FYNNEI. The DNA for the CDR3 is TGTGCCAGCAGTGAAGTTAGAGTAACCGGGGAGCTGTTTTTT. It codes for CASSEVRVTGELFF.